This T cell receptor (beta chain) was sequenced in a study of identical twins. This clonotype showed up many times. Its antigen is as yet unknown. Study-wide results and caveats: Memory repertoires showed no such pattern, whereas abundant cord blood beta clonotypes carried fewer insertions. Twin pairs had excess sharing that was weaker in beta out-of-frame sequences. Recombination models fit unrelated individuals' TCR alpha sharing but underestimated twins'. Cross-sectional statistics, not tracking of the same donors, supported the conclusions.

TCRdb reanalysed the 5' RACE reads using MiXCR and keeps one entry per CDR3 protein. The sample records roughly 470,000 distinct CDR3 sequences, roughly 13% being singletons. This CDR3 has 12 residues. Trimming took off 5 bases at V and 5 bases at J, with 9 bases between the two ends. This sample also appeared in a second study, on yellow fever vaccine responses in identical twins.

The sequencing input was CD4+ T cells sorted from blood. The source is a woman between 18 and 29 years old in good health. V usage is TRBV12-3 or TRBV12-4 and J usage is TRBJ1-2, with unresolved D. The CDR3 bases are TGTGCCAGCAGTCGAGGCCAGTATGGCTACACCTTC. This translates into CASSRGQYGYTF.